These 8 T cell receptor beta chains were all obtained from the same sample, sequenced in a study of persistence of HIV-infected CD4 T cells. This was the immunoSEQ version 4 assay in survey mode. Assay used: immunoSEQ multiplex PCR; TCRdb lists only in-frame clones, some missing. The table records approximately 20,000 clones, 75% to 85% of them present only once. Which antigens these TCRs recognize remains unknown. Cells were stimulated with CMV-infected fibroblast lysates at roughly 10 ug/mL. CD4+ T cells upregulating both CD40 ligand and CD69 were sorted as responding cells. Sequencing was performed on CD4+ T cells sorted from PBMCs after roughly 20-hour stimulation, taken from a patient who received antiretroviral therapy. These receptors were taken from an adult man with HIV who was CMV-seropositive.

This rearrangement joins TRBV11-3 to TRBJ2-3, with 12 bases lining up with TRBD1. The CDR3 loop spans 15 amino acids. Looked up from germline, CDR1 is SGHNT and CDR2 is YENEEA. V shed 5 bases and J 5 bases; nucleotides not matched to a gene: 5. CDR3 DNA sequence: TGTGCCAGCAGCCCGGGACAGGGGGCAGGAGATACGCAGTATTTT. Translating gives CASSPGQGAGDTQYF.

The V gene is TRBV4-1, the J gene TRBJ1-1; D unclear. Germline CDR1 reads MGHRA; CDR2 reads YSYEKL. CDR3 length: 11 amino acids. Deletions cut 1 base from V and 6 bases from J, with 3 bases between. CDR3 sequence reads: CASSQGAEAFF. CDR3 coding DNA: TGCGCCAGCAGCCAAGGGGCTGAAGCTTTCTTT.

As to this clone: Other DNA variants within this sample encode the same CDR3. The chain recombines TRBV5-5 with TRBJ2-7; 11 positions match TRBD2. The V and J ends lost 4 bases and 0 bases, in that order; junction bases with no gene match: 15. This CDR3 is built from 19 residues. The V gene's germline CDR1 is SGHKS and CDR2 YYEKEE (reference sequence). The CDR3 nucleotides read TGTGCCAGCAGCCTGGCCGGGACTAGCGGTTCATTTAGCTCCTACGAGCAGTACTTC. Protein: CASSLAGTSGSFSSYEQYF.

The rearrangement links TRBV2 to TRBJ2-7, with D unresolved. The CDR3 is 11 residues long. Trimming pared 5 bases from V and 7 bases from J, leaving 9 bases between. CDR1 is SNHLY and CDR2 is FYNNEI in the germline V gene. CDR3 region: CASSLSKEQYF. CDR3 sequence (DNA): TGTGCCAGCAGTCTTAGTAAGGAGCAGTACTTC.

The V call is TRBV4-1, the J call TRBJ2-3, with D perhaps TRBD2 (6 bases). The CDR3 runs to 14 residues. V lost 1 base, J lost 1 base, and 6 bases lay in between. The germline V gene has CDR1 MGHRA and CDR2 YSYEKL. The CDR3 spells CASSQGGGTDTQYF. The CDR3 nucleotides read TGCGCCAGCAGCCAAGGGGGGGGCACAGATACGCAGTATTTT.

A single count supports this clone. V gene TRBV20-1 combines with J gene TRBJ1-1; D unresolved. The germline V gene encodes CDR1 DFQATT and CDR2 SNEGSKA (reference sequence). The germline V and J ends were trimmed by 2 bases and 2 bases, with 3 bases remaining between them. The CDR3 consists of 11 residues. CDR3 nucleotide sequence: TGCAGTGCTAGACGAAACACTGAAGCTTTCTTT. This encodes CSARRNTEAFF.

The chain combines TRBV5-1 with TRBJ1-3; a possible D gene is TRBD1 (6 bases). V lost 4 bases, J lost 0 bases, and 14 bases lay in between. The CDR3 loop spans 16 amino acids. Germline CDR1 is SGHRS and CDR2 is YFSETQ. This CDR3 reads CASSIGGPSSGNTIYF. The CDR3 nucleotides read TGCGCCAGCAGCATCGGGGGCCCAAGCTCTGGAAACACCATATATTTT.

The chain recombines TRBV18 with TRBJ2-7; 8 bases map to TRBD1. This CDR3 is 14 amino acids long. Germline V CDR1 and CDR2: KGHSH, LQKENI. With V trimmed by 10 bases and J by 0 bases, 8 bases remained unmatched. Here the CDR3 reads CATRQGPSSYEQYF. The CDR3, as DNA: TGTGCCACCCGACAGGGGCCTAGCTCCTACGAGCAGTACTTC.